Given below is one T cell receptor beta chain in context. The antigen remains undetermined. CDR1 SEHNR and CDR2 FQNEAQ come from the germline V gene (reference sequence). J was trimmed by 3 bases and V by 5 bases; bases with no gene match: 7. The CDR3 is 15 residues long. The PCR made use of 60 Vbeta and 13 Jbeta primers. The protocol was immunoSEQ multiplex PCR, while the TCRdb copy is restricted to in-frame clones and leaves out a portion. The sample has 95,000 to 130,000 clones; around two thirds are singletons. This entry comes from a study of cytomegalovirus exposure and HLA in healthy donors. Findings of the study overall: About 87% or about 30% of the time was how often most TCR beta V segments were productive, according to an earlier analysis.

Material: PBMCs. This TCR derives from a woman aged 40 to 49 in good health and CMV-seropositive. V and J are TRBV7-9 and TRBJ2-7; 10 nucleotides match TRBD2. The CDR3 sequence: CASSPGLAARYEQYF. The CDR3 coding sequence is TGTGCCAGCAGCCCCGGACTAGCGGCTCGCTACGAGCAGTACTTC.